The 5 T cell receptor beta chains below all came from one sample that was sequenced in a study of T cells in Graves' hyperthyroidism and ophthalmopathy (dated by TCRdb to between 2018 and 2021). The library was built by means of multiplex PCR. The reads were generated on an Illumina HiSeq 2000. Amplification of TCR beta CDR3 regions was carried out from RNA transcripts. For the first round of RT-PCR on the TCR CDR3, the HTBI primer set was used together with the Qiagen OneStep RT-PCR kit. TCRdb took the public reads, trimmed them with fastp at Q25, ran MiXCR for clone calling and kept in-frame beta chains. Rows merge per CDR3 protein into single entries with the most common DNA and genes. The sample contains approximately 420,000 distinct CDR3 sequences, around 15% of them found a single time. The top ten clonotypes cover 5.3% of the sample. Sample: blood. Source of these receptors: a woman between 18 and 29 years old with Graves' hyperthyroidism.

This clonotype showed up many times. J is TRBJ2-1 and V is TRBV28, with D maybe TRBD2 (5 bases). The germline gives CDR1 MDHEN, CDR2 SYDVKM. Deletions cut 3 bases from V and 9 bases from J, with 12 bases between. CDR3 length: 13 residues. CDR3 loop: CASSLGSWPEQFF. DNA of the CDR3: TGTGCCAGCAGTTTGGGGAGCTGGCCTGAGCAGTTCTTC.

This clonotype was found a few times. The CDR3 DNA is TGTGCCAGCAGCGTAAGTCCCTCACAACTAAGGTACTCTGGGGCCAACGTCCTGACTTTC. It specifies CASSVSPSQLRYSGANVLTF. This chain links TRBV9 with TRBJ2-6; D gene uncertain. Per germline, CDR1 SGDLS and CDR2 YYNGEE. Trimming took 1 base from V and 0 from J, leaving 20 bases between them. The CDR3 spans 20 residues.

This clonotype was recorded at least ten times. The gene calls are TRBV28 and TRBJ2-1; possibly TRBD1 for D (5 bases). Trimming left V 5 bases short and J 6 bases short, with 11 bases between. This CDR3 contains 13 residues. CDR1 is MDHEN, CDR2 SYDVKM, per germline. The CDR3 DNA reads as TGTGCCAGCAGTCAACAGGAGCCCAATGAGCAGTTCTTC. Protein product: CASSQQEPNEQFF.

A few counts support this clonotype. The V gene is TRBV7-9, the J gene TRBJ2-1; TRBD2 aligns across 10 bases. CDR1 is SEHNR, CDR2 FQNEAQ, per germline (reference sequence). CDR3 size: 17 residues. V dropped 3 bases and J dropped 8; count of bases not matched to a gene: 13. The CDR3 region has the DNA TGTGCCAGCAGCTTCAAAGTTGCTAGCGGGAGAATTGATGAGCAGTTCTTC. Protein: CASSFKVASGRIDEQFF.

This clonotype was picked up many times. This chain connects TRBV12-3 or TRBV12-4 to TRBJ2-2, with 12 bases fitting TRBD1. There are 18 residues in the CDR3. V shed 3 bases, J shed 0 bases, and the junction held 5 bases outside the gene matches. In DNA, the CDR3 is TGTGCCAGCAGTTTCGGGGACAGGGGGCGATCGAACACCGGGGAGCTGTTTTTT. It yields the protein CASSFGDRGRSNTGELFF.